This TCR beta chain was obtained from a study of T cells in localized non-small cell lung cancer. The CDR3 consists of 14 residues. V was shortened by 2 bases and J by 0 bases, with 7 bases between the two germline ends. Germline loops: CDR1 SGHAT, CDR2 FQNNGV. The data were produced by immunoSEQ multiplex PCR, yet TCRdb's version contains in-frame clones alone and is incomplete. This sample yields some 25,000 clones, of which approximately 86% are seen a single time; roughly 6% belongs to the top ten. Of note for this clone: The target antigen is unknown.

Findings of the study overall: It remains possible that heterogeneity exists, since only one tumor region was sequenced. Adjacent lung exhibited a median of about 50 among the 100 most abundant tumor clones.

V is TRBV11-2 and J is TRBJ1-1; D is undetermined. Specimen: peripheral blood, collected before any cancer treatment. The receptor was derived from a male donor aged 60 or older with stage II squamous cell lung carcinoma. The DNA of the CDR3 is TGTGCCAGCAGCTTATCGTCCGTGAACACTGAAGCTTTCTTT. Amino acid sequence: CASSLSSVNTEAFF.